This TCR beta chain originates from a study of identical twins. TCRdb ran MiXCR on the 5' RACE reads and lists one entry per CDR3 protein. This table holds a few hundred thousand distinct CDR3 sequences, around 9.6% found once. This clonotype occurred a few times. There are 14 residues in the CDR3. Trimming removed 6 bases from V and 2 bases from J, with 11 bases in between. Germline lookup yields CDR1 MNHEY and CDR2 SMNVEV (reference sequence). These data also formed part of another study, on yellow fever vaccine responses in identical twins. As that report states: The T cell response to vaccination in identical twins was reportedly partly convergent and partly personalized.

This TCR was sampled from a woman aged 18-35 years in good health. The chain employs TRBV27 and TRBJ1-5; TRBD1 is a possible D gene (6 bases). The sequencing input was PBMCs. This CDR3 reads CASSSRQGNQPQHF. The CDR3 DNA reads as TGTGCCAGCAGCTCTAGACAGGGCAATCAGCCCCAGCATTTT.